This TCR beta chain was profiled in a study of cytomegalovirus exposure and HLA in healthy donors. Study-wide results and limits: Being indistinguishable, some V segments were excluded, TRBV6-2 and TRBV6-3 among them. Presence/absence analyses assumed roughly uniform sequencing depth across donors.

With 60 Vbeta and 13 Jbeta primers, the PCR was carried out. As processed by the authors: A later analysis counted 65 million to 95 million unique TCR beta chains, some 10 million shared. The method was immunoSEQ multiplex PCR; TCRdb's version includes in-frame clones alone and lacks a portion of them. The DNA gave D and trimming, while V, J and clone size come from that table. The sample gives 110,000 or so clones, 70% to 85% of which show up once; 2.5% is in the top ten. To note about this clone: What it recognizes is unknown.

The V end lost 0 bases, the J end lost 0 bases, and 5 bases lay between the germline ends. Germline loops: CDR1 MGHRA, CDR2 YSYEKL. This CDR3 contains 14 residues. This receptor was taken from a young woman in good health and CMV-seronegative. Specimen: PBMCs. The rearrangement links TRBV4-1 to TRBJ2-5; D is undetermined. The CDR3 is CASSQDPDQETQYF. In DNA form, the CDR3 reads TGCGCCAGCAGCCAAGATCCGGACCAAGAGACCCAGTACTTC.